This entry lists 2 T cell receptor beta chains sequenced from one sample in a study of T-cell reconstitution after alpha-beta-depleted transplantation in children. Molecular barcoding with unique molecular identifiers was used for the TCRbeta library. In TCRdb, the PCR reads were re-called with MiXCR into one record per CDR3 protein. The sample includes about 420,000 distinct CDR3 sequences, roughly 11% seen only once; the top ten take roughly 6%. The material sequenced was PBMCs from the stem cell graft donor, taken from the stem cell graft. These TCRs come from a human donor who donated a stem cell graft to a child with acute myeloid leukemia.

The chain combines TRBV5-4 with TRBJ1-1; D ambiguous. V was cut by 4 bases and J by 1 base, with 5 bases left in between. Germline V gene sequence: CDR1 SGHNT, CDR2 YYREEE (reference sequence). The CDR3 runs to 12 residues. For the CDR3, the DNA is TGTGCCAGCAGCCATCAGAACACTGAAGCTTTCTTT. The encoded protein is CASSHQNTEAFF.

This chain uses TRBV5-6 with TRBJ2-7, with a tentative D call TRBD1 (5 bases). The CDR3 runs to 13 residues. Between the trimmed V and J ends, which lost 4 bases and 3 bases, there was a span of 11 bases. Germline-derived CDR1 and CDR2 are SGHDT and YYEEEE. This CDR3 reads CASSMDTRYEQYV. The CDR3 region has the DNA TGTGCCAGCAGCATGGACACTCGCTACGAGCAGTACGTC.